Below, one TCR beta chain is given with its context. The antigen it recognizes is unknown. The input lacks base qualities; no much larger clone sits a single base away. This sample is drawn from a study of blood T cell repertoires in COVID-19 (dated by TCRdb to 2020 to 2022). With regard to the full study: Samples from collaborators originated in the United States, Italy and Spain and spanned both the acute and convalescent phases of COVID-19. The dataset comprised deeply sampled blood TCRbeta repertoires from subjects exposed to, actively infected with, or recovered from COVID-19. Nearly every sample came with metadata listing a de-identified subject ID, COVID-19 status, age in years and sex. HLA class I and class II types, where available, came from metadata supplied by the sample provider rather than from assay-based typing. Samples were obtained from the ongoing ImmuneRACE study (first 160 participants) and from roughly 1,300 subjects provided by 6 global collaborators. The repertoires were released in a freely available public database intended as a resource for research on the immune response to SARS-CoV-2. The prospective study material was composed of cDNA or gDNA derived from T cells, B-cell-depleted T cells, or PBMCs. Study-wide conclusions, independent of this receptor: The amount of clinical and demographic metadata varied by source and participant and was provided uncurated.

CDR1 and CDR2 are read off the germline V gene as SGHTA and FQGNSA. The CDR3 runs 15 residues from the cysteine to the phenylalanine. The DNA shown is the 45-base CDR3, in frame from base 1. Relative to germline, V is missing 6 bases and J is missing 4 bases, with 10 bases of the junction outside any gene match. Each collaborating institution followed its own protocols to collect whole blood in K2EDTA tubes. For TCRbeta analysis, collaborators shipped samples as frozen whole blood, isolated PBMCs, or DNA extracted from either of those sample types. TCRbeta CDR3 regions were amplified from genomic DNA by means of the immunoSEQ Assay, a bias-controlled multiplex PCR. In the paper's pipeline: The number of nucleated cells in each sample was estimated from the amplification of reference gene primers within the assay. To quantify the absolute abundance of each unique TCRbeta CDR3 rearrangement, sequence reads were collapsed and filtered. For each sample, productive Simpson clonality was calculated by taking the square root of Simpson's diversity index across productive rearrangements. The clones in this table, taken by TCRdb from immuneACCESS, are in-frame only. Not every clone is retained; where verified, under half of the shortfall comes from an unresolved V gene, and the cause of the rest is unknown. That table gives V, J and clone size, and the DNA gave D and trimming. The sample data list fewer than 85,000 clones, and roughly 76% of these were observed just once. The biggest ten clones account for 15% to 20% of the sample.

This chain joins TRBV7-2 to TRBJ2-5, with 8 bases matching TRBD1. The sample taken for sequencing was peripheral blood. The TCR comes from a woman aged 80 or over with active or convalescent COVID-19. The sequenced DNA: TGTGCCAGCAGTTACCGGACAGGGAATTTAGAGACCCAGTACTTC. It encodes CASSYRTGNLETQYF.